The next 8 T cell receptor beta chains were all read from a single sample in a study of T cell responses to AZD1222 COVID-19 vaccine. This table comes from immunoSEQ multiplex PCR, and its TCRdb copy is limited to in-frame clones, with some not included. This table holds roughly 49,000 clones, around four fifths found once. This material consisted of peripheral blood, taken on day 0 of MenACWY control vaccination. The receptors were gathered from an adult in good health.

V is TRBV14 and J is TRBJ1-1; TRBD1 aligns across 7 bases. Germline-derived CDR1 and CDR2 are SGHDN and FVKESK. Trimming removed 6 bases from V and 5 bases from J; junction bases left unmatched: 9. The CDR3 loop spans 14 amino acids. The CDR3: CASRAGGIGTEAFF. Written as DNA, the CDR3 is TGTGCCAGCAGGGCAGGGGGTATAGGTACTGAAGCTTTCTTT.

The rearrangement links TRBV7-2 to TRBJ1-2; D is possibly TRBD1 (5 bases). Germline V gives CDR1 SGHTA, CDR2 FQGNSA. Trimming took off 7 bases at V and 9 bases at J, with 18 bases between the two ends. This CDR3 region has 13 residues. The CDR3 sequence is CASTPQGVARYTF. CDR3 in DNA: TGTGCCAGCACCCCCCAGGGTGTCGCGCGCTACACCTTC. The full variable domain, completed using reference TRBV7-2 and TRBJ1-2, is GAGVSQSPSNKVTEKGKDVELRCDPISGHTALYWYRQSLGQGLEFLIYFQGNSAPDKSGLPSDRFSAERTGGSVSTLTIQRTQQEDSAVYLCASTPQGVARYTFGSGTRLTVV.

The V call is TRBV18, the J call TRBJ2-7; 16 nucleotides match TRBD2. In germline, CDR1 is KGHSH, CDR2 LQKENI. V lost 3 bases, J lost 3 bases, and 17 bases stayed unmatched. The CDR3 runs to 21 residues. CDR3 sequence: CASSPDLGLAGGPEKGYEQYF. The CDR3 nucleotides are TGTGCCAGCTCACCTGACTTGGGACTAGCGGGAGGGCCTGAAAAAGGCTACGAGCAGTACTTC.

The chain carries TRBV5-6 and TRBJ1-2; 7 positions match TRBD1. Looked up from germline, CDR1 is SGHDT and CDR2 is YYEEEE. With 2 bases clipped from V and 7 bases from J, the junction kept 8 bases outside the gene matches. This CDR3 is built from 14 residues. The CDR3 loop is CASSLGGNWGGYTF. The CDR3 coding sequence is TGTGCCAGCAGCTTAGGGGGCAACTGGGGTGGCTACACCTTC.

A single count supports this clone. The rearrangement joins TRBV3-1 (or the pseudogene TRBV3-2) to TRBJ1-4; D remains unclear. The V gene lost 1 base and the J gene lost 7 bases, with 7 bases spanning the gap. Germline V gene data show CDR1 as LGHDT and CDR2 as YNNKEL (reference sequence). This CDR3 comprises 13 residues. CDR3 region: CASSQVVAEKLFF. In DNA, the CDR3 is TGTGCCAGCAGCCAAGTTGTTGCTGAAAAACTGTTTTTT.

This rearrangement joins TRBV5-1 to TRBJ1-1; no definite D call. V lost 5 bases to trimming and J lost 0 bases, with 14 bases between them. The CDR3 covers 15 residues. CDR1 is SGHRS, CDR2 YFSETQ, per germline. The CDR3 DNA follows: TGCGCCAGCAGGGCTACAAGAGCGTTGAACACTGAAGCTTTCTTT. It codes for CASRATRALNTEAFF.

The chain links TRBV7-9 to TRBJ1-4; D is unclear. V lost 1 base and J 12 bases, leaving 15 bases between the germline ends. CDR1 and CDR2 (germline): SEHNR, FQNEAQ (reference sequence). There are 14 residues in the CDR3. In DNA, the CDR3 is TGTGCCAGCAGCTTAGATCAGTTCTCAGAGGAACTGTTTTTT. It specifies CASSLDQFSEELFF.

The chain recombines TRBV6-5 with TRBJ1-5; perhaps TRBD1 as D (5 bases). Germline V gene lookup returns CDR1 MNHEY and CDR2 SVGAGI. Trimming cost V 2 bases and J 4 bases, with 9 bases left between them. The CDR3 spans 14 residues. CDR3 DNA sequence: TGTGCCAGCAGTTACCCGGACATAAATCAGCCCCAGCATTTT. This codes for CASSYPDINQPQHF.